Listed below are T cell receptor beta chains from one sample, sequenced in a study of blood T cell repertoires in COVID-19. The data were produced by immunoSEQ multiplex PCR, yet TCRdb's version contains in-frame clones alone and is incomplete. The sample comprises fewer than 60,000 clones, 85% to 90% of which are singletons, and approximately 6.4% rests with the top ten. Material: peripheral blood. The source of these receptors is a man in his 60s with acute or convalescent COVID-19. Both conserved end residues are part of each CDR3. A D gene is named only where the DNA matches it firmly. Where a row states a size, it is once, few, many or the class of an expanded clone; other rows omit it.

v_gene	j_gene	d_gene	abundance	CDR3aa	CDR3nt
TRBV6-5	TRBJ2-7	NA	NA	CASTRGIGAYEQYF	TGTGCCAGTACCCGAGGCATCGGGGCCTACGAGCAGTACTTC
TRBV2	TRBJ2-7	TRBD2	NA	CASSEGGVEQYF	TGTGCCAGCAGTGAGGGAGGGGTCGAGCAGTACTTC
TRBV19	TRBJ2-1	TRBD2	NA	CASSVTFGTSGRNEQFF	TGTGCCAGTAGTGTAACCTTCGGGACTAGCGGGAGGAATGAGCAGTTCTTC
TRBV4-1	TRBJ2-3	NA	NA	CASSQERRTSTDTQYF	TGCGCCAGCAGCCAAGAACGGAGGACTAGCACAGATACGCAGTATTTT
TRBV7-9	TRBJ1-4	NA	NA	CASSFWEGSATNEKLFF	TGTGCCAGCAGCTTTTGGGAGGGGAGCGCAACTAATGAAAAACTGTTTTTT
TRBV18	TRBJ1-5	TRBD1	few	CASSPPGQGSGGNQPQHF	TGTGCCAGCTCACCACCGGGACAGGGAAGTGGGGGCAATCAGCCCCAGCATTTT
TRBV3-1/TRBV3-2	TRBJ2-2	TRBD2	NA	CASSTRLSGMGGELFF	TGTGCCAGCAGCACCCGGCTTAGCGGGATGGGCGGGGAGCTGTTTTTT
TRBV27	TRBJ1-2	NA	NA	CASSLRAGRGGYTF	TGTGCCAGCAGTTTACGGGCAGGGAGGGGTGGCTACACCTTC
TRBV2	TRBJ1-2	TRBD1	NA	CASSEEAGGAYGYTF	TGTGCCAGCAGTGAAGAGGCAGGGGGCGCCTATGGCTACACCTTC
TRBV9	TRBJ2-7	TRBD2	NA	CASGGVSSYEQYF	TGTGCCTCGGGAGGGGTGAGCTCCTACGAGCAGTACTTC
TRBV20-1	TRBJ2-7	NA	NA	CSASGLETYEQYF	TGCAGTGCTAGTGGTCTAGAAACCTACGAGCAGTACTTC
TRBV7-9	TRBJ2-2	TRBD1	once	CASSSDRGPTGELFF	TGTGCCAGCAGCTCGGACAGGGGGCCAACCGGGGAGCTGTTTTTT
TRBV1	TRBJ1-1	NA	NA	CTSSQTGLRTEAFF	TGCACCAGCAGCCAAACAGGCCTGCGGACTGAAGCTTTCTTT
TRBV30	TRBJ1-5	TRBD1	NA	CAWSTQGNQPQHF	TGTGCCTGGAGTACACAGGGGAATCAGCCCCAGCATTTT